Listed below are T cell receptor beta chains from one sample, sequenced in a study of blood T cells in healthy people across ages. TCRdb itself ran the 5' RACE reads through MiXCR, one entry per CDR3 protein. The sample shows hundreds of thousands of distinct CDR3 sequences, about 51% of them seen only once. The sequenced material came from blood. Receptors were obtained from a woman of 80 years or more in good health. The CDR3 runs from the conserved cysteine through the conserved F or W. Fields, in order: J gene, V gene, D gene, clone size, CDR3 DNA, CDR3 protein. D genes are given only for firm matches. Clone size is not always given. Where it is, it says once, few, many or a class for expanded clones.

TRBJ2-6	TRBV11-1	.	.	TGTGCCAGCAGCTTCAACAGAGACCCTGGGGCCAACGTCCTGACTTTC	CASSFNRDPGANVLTF
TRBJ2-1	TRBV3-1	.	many	TGTGCCAGCAGCATCACTAGTCCTGAGCAGTTCTTC	CASSITSPEQFF
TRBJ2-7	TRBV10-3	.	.	TGTGCCATCAGTGATGGCAGTTACCCCTACGAGCAGTACTTC	CAISDGSYPYEQYF
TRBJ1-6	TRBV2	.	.	TGTGCCAGCATGGGACTTAATTCACCCCTCCACTTT	CASMGLNSPLHF
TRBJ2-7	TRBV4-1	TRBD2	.	TGCGCCAGCAGTTTTTCTTCCGGGACTAGTCCTGCCTACGAGCAGTACTTC	CASSFSSGTSPAYEQYF
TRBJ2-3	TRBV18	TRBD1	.	TGTGCCAGCTCCGGGCAGGGGGCCGTAGATACGCAGTATTTT	CASSGQGAVDTQYF
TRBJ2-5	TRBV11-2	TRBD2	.	TGTGCCAGCAGCCCGGGACTAGTCTACGGGCAGTACTTC	CASSPGLVYGQYF
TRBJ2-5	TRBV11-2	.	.	TGTGCCAGCAGTAGGTCGGGCCAAGAGACCCAGTACTTC	CASSRSGQETQYF
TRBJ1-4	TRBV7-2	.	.	TGTGCCAGCAGCTTACCCCCCACCGGGAAACTGTTTTTT	CASSLPPTGKLFF
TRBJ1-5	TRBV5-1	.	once	TGCGCCAGCAGCCTCGGGCAGTCTCAGCCCCAGCATTTT	CASSLGQSQPQHF
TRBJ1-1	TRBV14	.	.	TGTGCCAGCAGCAACGCTCGGAACACTGGAGCTTTCTTT	CASSNARNTGAFF
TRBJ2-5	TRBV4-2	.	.	TGTGCCAGCAGCCAAAACGGACAGCAAGAGACCCAGTACTTC	CASSQNGQQETQYF
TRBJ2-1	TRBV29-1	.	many	TGCAGCGTTGTCCCCGGGGCCAATGAGCAGTTCTTC	CSVVPGANEQFF